This T cell receptor (beta chain) was documented in a study of T-cell memory formation after mild COVID-19. About the research overall: Clustering of TCRs was largely donor specific. Findings and caveats of the study: Later expanders leaned CD4+, whereas clones that contracted between day 15 and 85 were balanced CD4/CD8.

TCRdb used MiXCR to reprocess the 5' RACE reads, holding one entry per CDR3 protein. The repertoire consists of around 400,000 distinct CDR3 sequences, with 24% occurring once and the leading ten covering around 8.8%. As to this clonotype: Antigen specificity is unknown.

The TCR was taken from an adult woman who had mild COVID-19 (a few samples of this study predate the infection). Cell type and time point are not known. Material for sequencing was PBMCs or a T cell subset sorted from them (not recorded which).

CDR3 residues: CASSLSGTPNQETQYF. The CDR3 DNA reads TGTGCCAGCAGCTTGTCAGGGACACCGAATCAAGAGACCCAGTACTTC. The chain carries TRBV13 and TRBJ2-5, with TRBD1 as a possible D gene (6 bases). V lost 3 bases and J 2 bases, leaving 16 bases between the germline ends. The germline V gene has CDR1 PRHDT and CDR2 FYEKMQ (reference sequence). This CDR3 has 16 residues.